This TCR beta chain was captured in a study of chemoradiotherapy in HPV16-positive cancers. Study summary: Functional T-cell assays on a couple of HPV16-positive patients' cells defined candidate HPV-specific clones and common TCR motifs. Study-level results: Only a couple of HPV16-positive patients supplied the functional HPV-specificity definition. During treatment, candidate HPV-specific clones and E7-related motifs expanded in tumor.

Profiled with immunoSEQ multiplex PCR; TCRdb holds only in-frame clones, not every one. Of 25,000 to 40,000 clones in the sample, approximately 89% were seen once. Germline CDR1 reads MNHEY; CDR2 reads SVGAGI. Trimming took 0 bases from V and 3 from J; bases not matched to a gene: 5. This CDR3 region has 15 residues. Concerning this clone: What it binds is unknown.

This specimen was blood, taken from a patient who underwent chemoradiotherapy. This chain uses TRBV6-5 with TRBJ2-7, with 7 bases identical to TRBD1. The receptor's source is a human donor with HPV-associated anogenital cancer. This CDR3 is CASSYSDREGYEQYF. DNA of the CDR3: TGTGCCAGCAGTTACTCAGACAGGGAAGGCTACGAGCAGTACTTC.